Below, 3 T cell receptor beta chains from the same sample are listed, as sequenced in a study of monozygotic twins with inflammatory bowel disease. TCRdb re-called the 5' RACE reads and gives one entry per CDR3 protein, without DNA. The data show 200,000 to 250,000 distinct CDR3 sequences, and the top ten clones hold 7.5% to 9.5%. The specimen was blood. These receptors all come from a human donor with ulcerative colitis or Crohn's disease, or a healthy co-twin of an affected twin (not recorded which).

The V gene is TRBV29-1, the J gene TRBJ1-2; TCRdb's D gene call, TRBD1, goes unchecked for lack of DNA. Germline lookup yields CDR1 SQVTM and CDR2 ANQGSEA. The CDR3 length is 15 residues. Here the CDR3 reads CSVTQGRSSDGDYTF.

The chain employs TRBV4-1 and TRBJ2-1; TCRdb lists TRBD2, though no DNA is available to test this call. Germline CDR1 reads MGHRA; CDR2 reads YSYEKL. The CDR3 covers 16 residues. The CDR3 here is CTSSQDGLAGNNEQFF.

CDR3 sequence: CASSIQGAPFQETQYF. The chain links TRBV25-1 to TRBJ2-5; TCRdb outputs TRBD1, but without DNA this stays unchecked. Per the germline V gene, CDR1 is MGHDK and CDR2 is SYGVNS. The CDR3 has 16 amino acids.